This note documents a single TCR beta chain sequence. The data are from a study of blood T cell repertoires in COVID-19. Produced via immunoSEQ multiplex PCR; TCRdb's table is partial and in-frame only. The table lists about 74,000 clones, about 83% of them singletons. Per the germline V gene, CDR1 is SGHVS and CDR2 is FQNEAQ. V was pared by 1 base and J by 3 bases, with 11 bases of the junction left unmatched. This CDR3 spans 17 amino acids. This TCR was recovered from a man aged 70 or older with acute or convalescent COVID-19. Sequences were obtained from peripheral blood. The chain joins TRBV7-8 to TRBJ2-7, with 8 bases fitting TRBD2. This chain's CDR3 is CASSLVWGGSGNYEQYF. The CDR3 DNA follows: TGTGCCAGCAGCTTAGTGTGGGGAGGTAGCGGGAACTACGAGCAGTACTTC.